This T cell receptor beta chain comes out of a study of blood T cells in healthy people across ages. Losses at the gene ends were 4 bases for V and 0 bases for J; bases not matched to a gene: 3. The CDR3 runs to 14 residues. Germline CDR1 and CDR2: DFQATT and SNEGSKA (reference sequence). Study observations and caveats: The recorded TCR beta diversity per million T cells decreased in a roughly linear manner with age.

This clonotype was detected a few times. The antigen is undetermined. The authors ran a second PCR of about 6 to 12 cycles using a sample-barcoded 5' primer and a J-beta primer mix. TCRdb recomputed calls from the 5' RACE reads with MiXCR, one row per CDR3 protein. Among about 800,000 distinct CDR3 sequences listed, around a quarter were seen once. Another study also made use of these data, one on T cells of mothers and their children. That investigation notes: cDNA synthesis used all extracted RNA, 1.5 ug per 15 ul. Primer M1S, used in the second PCR, introduced sample barcodes and 2-4 random nucleotides. Researchers report slightly higher, though non-significant, overlap in related mother-child pairs than in unrelated pairs.

The rearrangement joins TRBV20-1 to TRBJ2-7; 10 bases match TRBD2. The TCR originated in a boy younger than 18 in good health. Sequencing was done on a sample of blood. Written as DNA, the CDR3 is TGCAGTGCTAATAGCGGGGGGCCCTCCTACGAGCAGTACTTC. This translates into CSANSGGPSYEQYF.